The 2 T cell receptor beta chains reported below all come from one sample, sequenced in a study of blood T cells in healthy people across ages. With a J-beta primer mix and a sample-barcoded 5' primer, a second PCR ran roughly 6 to 11 cycles. TCRdb ran MiXCR on the 5' RACE reads and lists one entry per CDR3 protein. The profile shows roughly 1,500,000 distinct CDR3 sequences, roughly 32% of them singletons. The source material was blood. These receptors were taken from a woman in her 30s in good health.

On this clonotype itself: This sequence may be a read error, since a much larger clone differs from it by one base. The V call is TRBV6-1, the J call TRBJ2-7; 7 nucleotides line up with TRBD1. Germline V gene lookup returns CDR1 MNHNS and CDR2 SASEGT. CDR3 length: 17 residues. Written as DNA, the CDR3 is TGTGCCAACAGTGAATTTTGGACAGGTCTCAGCTCCTACGAGCAGTACTTC. This codes for CANSEFWTGLSSYEQYF.

The chain joins TRBV11-2 to TRBJ2-1, with D maybe TRBD2 (5 bases). This CDR3 has 15 amino acids. CDR1 and CDR2 from the germline V gene are SGHAT and FQNNGV. V was clipped by 5 bases and J by 5 bases, with 16 bases between them. In DNA form, the CDR3 reads TGTGCCAGCAGCCCCCTCGAGGGCCGGGACAATGAGCAGTTCTTC. This sequence encodes CASSPLEGRDNEQFF.